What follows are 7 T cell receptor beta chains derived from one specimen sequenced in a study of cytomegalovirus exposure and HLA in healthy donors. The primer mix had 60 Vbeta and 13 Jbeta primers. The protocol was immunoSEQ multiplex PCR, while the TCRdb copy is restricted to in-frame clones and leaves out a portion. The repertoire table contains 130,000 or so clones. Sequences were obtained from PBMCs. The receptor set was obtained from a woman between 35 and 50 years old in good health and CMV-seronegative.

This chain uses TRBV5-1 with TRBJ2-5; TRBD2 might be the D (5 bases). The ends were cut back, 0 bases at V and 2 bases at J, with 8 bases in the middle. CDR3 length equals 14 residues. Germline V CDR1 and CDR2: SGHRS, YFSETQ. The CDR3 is CASSLGGLQETQYF. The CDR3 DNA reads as TGCGCCAGCAGCTTGGGAGGGTTGCAAGAGACCCAGTACTTC.

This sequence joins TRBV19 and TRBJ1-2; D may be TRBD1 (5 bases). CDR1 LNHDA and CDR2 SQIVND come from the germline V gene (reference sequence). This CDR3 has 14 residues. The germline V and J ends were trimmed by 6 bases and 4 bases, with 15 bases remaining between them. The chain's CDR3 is CASSPTGRLYGYTF. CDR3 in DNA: TGTGCCAGTAGCCCCACAGGTCGACTCTATGGCTACACCTTC.

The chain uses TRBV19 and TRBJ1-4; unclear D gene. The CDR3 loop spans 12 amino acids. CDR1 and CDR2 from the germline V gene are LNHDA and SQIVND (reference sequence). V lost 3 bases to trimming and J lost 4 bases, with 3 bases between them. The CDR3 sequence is CASSIINEKLFF. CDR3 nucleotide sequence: TGTGCCAGTAGTATCATTAATGAAAAACTGTTTTTT.

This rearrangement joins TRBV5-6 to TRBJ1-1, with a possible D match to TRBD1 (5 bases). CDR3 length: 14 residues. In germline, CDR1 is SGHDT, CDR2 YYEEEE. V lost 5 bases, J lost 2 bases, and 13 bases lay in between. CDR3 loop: CASSVVGLNTEAFF. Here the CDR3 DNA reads TGTGCCAGCAGTGTGGTGGGGCTAAACACTGAAGCTTTCTTT.

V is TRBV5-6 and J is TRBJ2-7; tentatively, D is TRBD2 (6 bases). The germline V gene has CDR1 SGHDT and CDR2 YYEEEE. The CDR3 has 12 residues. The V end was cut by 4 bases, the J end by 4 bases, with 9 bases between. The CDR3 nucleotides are TGTGCCAGCAGCCGGGAGACGTACGAGCAGTACTTC. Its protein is CASSRETYEQYF.

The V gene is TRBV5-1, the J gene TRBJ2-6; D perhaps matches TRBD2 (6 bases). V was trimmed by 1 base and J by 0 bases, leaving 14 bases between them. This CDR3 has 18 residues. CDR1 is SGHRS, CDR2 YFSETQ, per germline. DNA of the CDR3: TGCGCCAGCAGCTTGCTCGGACTAATCAACTCTGGGGCCAACGTCCTGACTTTC. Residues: CASSLLGLINSGANVLTF.

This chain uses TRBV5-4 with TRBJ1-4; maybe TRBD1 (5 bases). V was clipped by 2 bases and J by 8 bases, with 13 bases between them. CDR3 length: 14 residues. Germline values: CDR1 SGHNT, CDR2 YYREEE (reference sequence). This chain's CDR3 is CASSFTGGIEKLFF. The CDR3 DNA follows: TGTGCCAGCAGCTTTACGGGGGGAATAGAAAAACTGTTTTTT.